This TCR beta chain derives from a study of cytomegalovirus exposure and HLA in healthy donors. Details on this clone: The sample holds other DNA sequences that translate to the same CDR3.

Germline CDR1 reads LNHDA; CDR2 reads SQIVND (reference sequence). V shed 6 bases and J shed 5 bases, with 13 bases lying between them. This CDR3 spans 13 amino acids. PCR involved 60 Vbeta and 13 Jbeta primers. TCRdb keeps only in-frame clones here, not all; method: immunoSEQ multiplex PCR. The sample consists of 140,000 to 150,000 clones, roughly 79% of them appearing once. This clonotype was obtained from a woman aged 55-69 years in good health and CMV-seropositive. This chain uses TRBV19 with TRBJ1-1, with D tentatively TRBD1 (6 bases). The sample consisted of PBMCs. The CDR3 DNA follows: TGTGCCAGTAGCGACAGGTTGGGAACTGAAGCTTTCTTT. Encoded protein: CASSDRLGTEAFF.